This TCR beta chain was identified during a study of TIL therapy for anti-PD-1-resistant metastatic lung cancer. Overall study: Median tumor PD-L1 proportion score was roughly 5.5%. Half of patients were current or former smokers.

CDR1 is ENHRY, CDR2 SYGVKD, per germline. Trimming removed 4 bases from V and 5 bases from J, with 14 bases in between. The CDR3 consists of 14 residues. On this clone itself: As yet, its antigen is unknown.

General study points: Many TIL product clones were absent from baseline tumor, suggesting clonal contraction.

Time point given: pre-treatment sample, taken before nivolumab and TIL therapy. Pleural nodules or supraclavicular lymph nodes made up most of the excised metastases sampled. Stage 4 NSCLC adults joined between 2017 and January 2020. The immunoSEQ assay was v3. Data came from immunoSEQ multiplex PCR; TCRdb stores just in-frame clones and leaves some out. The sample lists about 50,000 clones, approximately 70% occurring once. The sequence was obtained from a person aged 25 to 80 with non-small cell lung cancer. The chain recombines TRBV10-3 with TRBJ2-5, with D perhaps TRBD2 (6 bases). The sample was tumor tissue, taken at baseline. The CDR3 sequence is CAISVDWDSETQYF. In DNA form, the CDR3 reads TGTGCCATCAGTGTGGATTGGGACTCTGAGACCCAGTACTTC.